This T cell receptor beta chain was identified during a study of identifying expanded T cells in peripheral blood. Whole-study findings and limits: Clone count variance between roughly two-week samples rose with total template count. Technical replicates showed approximately 1.2 changed clones; roughly two weeks 15 to 20; four weeks 19.

The method was immunoSEQ multiplex PCR; TCRdb's version includes in-frame clones alone and lacks a portion of them. This sample has 70,000 to 95,000 clones; roughly 90% occur once, and the top ten carry less than 9.5%. A word on this clone: Its antigen is unidentified.

Collection occurred without any documented infections or immune events in donors. The V end was cut by 5 bases, the J end by 0 bases, with 10 bases between. The CDR3 is 13 residues long. Germline V gives CDR1 GTSNPN, CDR2 SVGIG (reference sequence). The chain employs TRBV30 and TRBJ1-2; D ambiguous. The TCR sequence derives from a person aged 18 to 75 in good health. The sequenced sample was blood. CDR3 nucleotide sequence: TGTGCCTGGGACCGGAAAACTAACTATGGCTACACCTTC. This gives the protein CAWDRKTNYGYTF.